A single sample gave rise to the 5 T cell receptor beta chains below, sequenced in a study of Graves' ophthalmopathy and Graves' hyperthyroidism. Transcripts of RNA were the source for amplifying TCR beta CDR3 regions. The authors performed first-round RT-PCR with HTBI primers and then a second-round multiplex PCR. TCRdb itself ran the multiplex PCR reads through MiXCR, one entry per CDR3 protein. The repertoire holds some 520,000 distinct CDR3 sequences, about 15% seen once, with approximately 9.8% in the top ten. Specimen: blood. Every receptor here comes from a woman in her twenties or thirties with Graves' ophthalmopathy.

This clonotype showed up just a few times. The V call is TRBV11-2, the J call TRBJ2-5; 11 bases are a match to TRBD2. Unmatched junction bases numbered 5, after V lost 4 bases and J lost 1 base. This CDR3 region has 16 residues. Germline CDR1 SGHAT, CDR2 FQNNGV. The CDR3 DNA reads TGTGCCAGCAGCTCCCTAGCGGGAGGCTCCCAAGAGACCCAGTACTTC. This sequence encodes CASSSLAGGSQETQYF.

The V gene is TRBV20-1, the J gene TRBJ1-1; the match to TRBD1 covers 8 bases. CDR1 and CDR2 (germline): DFQATT, SNEGSKA (reference sequence). Trimming at V came to 6 bases and at J to 7 bases, leaving 7 bases not matched to a gene. The CDR3 length is 12 residues. The DNA for the CDR3 is TGCAGTGCAACGACAGGGGCGAGTGAAGCTTTCTTT. As protein: CSATTGASEAFF.

This clonotype was seen ten or more times. V and J are TRBV28 and TRBJ1-1; D unclear. Between the trimmed V and J ends, which lost 7 bases and 0 bases, there was a span of 15 bases. Germline lookup yields CDR1 MDHEN and CDR2 SYDVKM. The CDR3 contains 15 residues. CDR3 nucleotide sequence: TGTGCCAGCACCGACATCGCTGAATTGAACACTGAAGCTTTCTTT. It is translated as CASTDIAELNTEAFF.

This clonotype was observed at least ten times. The gene calls are TRBV6-5 and TRBJ1-2; D possibly corresponds to TRBD1 (6 bases). The CDR3 sequence is 15 residues long. Trimming cost V 0 bases and J 7 bases, with 15 bases left between them. Germline-derived CDR1 and CDR2 are MNHEY and SVGAGI. The CDR3 here is CASSYSRQGTRGYTF. The CDR3 DNA follows: TGTGCCAGCAGTTACTCCCGGCAGGGGACGCGTGGCTACACCTTC.

This clonotype was observed many times. The rearrangement joins TRBV20-1 to TRBJ2-7; TRBD2 might be the D (5 bases). Germline-derived CDR1 and CDR2 are DFQATT and SNEGSKA (reference sequence). The CDR3 is 13 residues long. V was cut by 6 bases and J by 3 bases, with 15 bases left in between. The DNA for the CDR3 is TGCAGTGCCCCCTTCGGGATAGGCTACGAGCAGTACTTC. It codes for CSAPFGIGYEQYF.